This entry features one T cell receptor beta chain sequence. This CDR3 comprises 10 residues. V was clipped by 3 bases and J by 6 bases, with 2 bases between them. The data stem from a study of blood T cell repertoires in COVID-19. Across the study: Sources were T cells, B-cell-depleted T cells, or PBMCs; the material itself was cDNA or gDNA.

In the original analysis: Reference gene primer amplification in the assay estimated nucleated cell counts. Using immunoSEQ multiplex PCR, the repertoire was profiled, and TCRdb retains in-frame clones only, with some absent. V and J calls and clone size follow that table, whereas D and trimming were derived from the DNA. The table includes around 220,000 clones, roughly 76% detected once. The source of this sequence is a human donor in a cohort sampled during active COVID-19. The J gene is TRBJ1-1, the V gene TRBV12-3 or TRBV12-4; no reliable D call. What was sequenced was peripheral blood. As DNA, the CDR3 is TGTGCCAGCAGTTTCTCTGAAGCTTTCTTT. As protein: CASSFSEAFF.